This passage covers 7 T cell receptor beta chains from one sample sequenced in a study of blood T cell repertoires in COVID-19. Repertoires were generated with immunoSEQ multiplex PCR, while TCRdb's copy carries only in-frame clones and drops some. Here the sample spans about 59,000 clones, over 75% being singletons. The sequenced sample consisted of peripheral blood. These receptors all come from an elderly man with acute or convalescent COVID-19.

This clone was observed once. The rearrangement uses TRBV12-3 or TRBV12-4 and TRBJ1-1, with 7 bases identical to TRBD1. The CDR3 sequence is 13 residues long. Trimming cost V 6 bases and J 4 bases; bases outside gene matches: 5. This CDR3 is CASRESGGTEAFF. The CDR3 coding sequence is TGTGCCAGCAGGGAGTCAGGGGGCACTGAAGCTTTCTTT.

The genes are TRBV6-5 and TRBJ1-2; 8 bases agree with TRBD1. V dropped 7 bases and J dropped 4; count of bases not matched to a gene: 11. CDR3 length equals 15 residues. Germline CDR1 reads MNHEY; CDR2 reads SVGAGI. CDR3 residues: CASIRTGTGAYGYTF. Here the CDR3 DNA reads TGTGCCAGCATTCGGACAGGGACAGGCGCCTATGGCTACACCTTC.

The gene calls are TRBV29-1 and TRBJ2-2; 7 bases map to TRBD1. After removal of 3 bases from V and 5 bases from J, the junction contained 9 bases not matched to a gene. The CDR3 extends over 15 amino acids. Germline V CDR1 and CDR2: SQVTM, ANQGSEA. The CDR3 protein is CSVDVTGLGTGELFF. Written as DNA, the CDR3 is TGCAGCGTTGACGTGACAGGGCTTGGGACCGGGGAGCTGTTTTTT.

This chain links TRBV6-2 or TRBV6-3 with TRBJ2-3; 9 nucleotides agree with TRBD1. With V trimmed by 0 bases and J by 6 bases, 13 bases remained unmatched. Germline CDR1 and CDR2: MNHEY and SVGEGT. This CDR3 comprises 18 residues. The CDR3, as DNA: TGTGCCAGCAGTTACTCTACCCGGGGCTACAGGGGGCCTGATACGCAGTATTTT. It is translated as CASSYSTRGYRGPDTQYF.

The rearrangement joins TRBV5-1 to TRBJ2-3; perhaps TRBD2 as D (6 bases). V dropped 0 bases and J dropped 1 base, with 12 bases sitting between them. The CDR3 is 16 residues long. Per germline, CDR1 SGHRS and CDR2 YFSETQ. As DNA, the CDR3 is TGCGCCAGCAGCTTGGCATGGGGACTGGGCACAGATACGCAGTATTTT. It specifies CASSLAWGLGTDTQYF.

This rearrangement joins TRBV6-1 to TRBJ1-6, with 11 bases fitting TRBD1. Trimming removed 2 bases from V and 0 bases from J; junction bases left unmatched: 6. Germline V CDR1 and CDR2: MNHNS, SASEGT. The CDR3 is 19 amino acids. The CDR3 bases are TGTGCCAGCAGTGAAAGGGGGACAGGGGGGTTCTCCTATAATTCACCCCTCCACTTT. Amino acid sequence: CASSERGTGGFSYNSPLHF.

Written as DNA, the CDR3 is TGTGCCAGCAGTGAAAAGGGGGGGGCGAACACTGAAGCTTTCTTT. Its translation: CASSEKGGANTEAFF. The chain couples TRBV6-4 to TRBJ1-1, with a tentative D call TRBD1 (6 bases). The CDR3 spans 15 residues. Germline CDR1 reads MRHNA; CDR2 reads SNTAGT. Trimming took 3 bases from V and 1 from J, leaving 12 bases between them.